The rows below give T cell receptor beta chains drawn from one sample of a study of tumor and adjacent non-tumor tissue in lung cancer. Each CDR3 protein is one row after TCRdb ran MiXCR on the multiplex PCR reads. The sample shows more than 85,000 distinct CDR3 sequences, roughly 80% of them seen only once. Input material: lung tumor tissue. These receptors came from an older woman with non-small cell lung cancer. The CDR3 runs from the conserved cysteine through the conserved F or W. The D gene is left open where the match is weak. Clone size is shown for a subset of rows, as once, few, many or a class of expanded clone.

d_call j_call v_call clone_size cdr3_nt cdr3_aa
TRBD1 TRBJ2-5 TRBV7-2 once TGTGCCAGCAGCACCGGACAGGGTCGAGAGACCCAGTACTTC CASSTGQGRETQYF
- TRBJ2-1 TRBV7-2 - TGTGCCAGCAGCTTGTACGATAGCTCCTACAATGAGCAGTTCTTC CASSLYDSSYNEQFF
TRBD2 TRBJ2-1 TRBV11-3 - TGTGTCAGCAGCTTAAAGTTGACCGGCGGGAGCCACAACGAGCAATTCTTC CVSSLKLTGGSHNEQFF
TRBD1 TRBJ2-4 TRBV4-3 - TGCACCAGCAGCTTGGGGACAGGTGAGAGAATCATTCAGTACTTC CTSSLGTGERIIQYF
- TRBJ1-2 TRBV28 - TGTGCCAGCAGTTTCACAAGGGGCTACACCTTC CASSFTRGYTF
- TRBJ1-2 TRBV6-1 - TGTGCCAACAGTGAAGACACGGACTATGGTTACACCTTC CANSEDTDYGYTF
- TRBJ2-3 TRBV6-1 - TGTACCAGCGACCGGGACATAGACGCAGATACGCAGTATTTT CTSDRDIDADTQYF
- TRBJ1-5 TRBV4-3 - TGCACCAGCAGGCAAGAACAAGGAGGGCAGGGTCAGCCCCAGCATTTT CTSRQEQGGQGQPQHF
- TRBJ2-7 TRBV4-3 - TGCGCCAACTGCCAAGATTATGATGCCAGGGTCGACGAGCAGTACTTC CANCQDYDARVDEQYF
TRBD1 TRBJ1-2 TRBV29-1 many TGCAGCGTGACAGGGGACGAAAATGGCTACACCTTC CSVTGDENGYTF
- TRBJ2-5 TRBV4-1 many TGCGCCAGCAGCCTCGGACAGAAGGAGACCCAGTACTTC CASSLGQKETQYF
TRBD1 TRBJ1-6 TRBV5-6 - TGTGCCAGCAGCTCCAGGAGGACAGGCTTCTCTAATTCACCCCTCCACTTT CASSSRRTGFSNSPLHF
TRBD1 TRBJ1-1 TRBV11-2 - TGTACCAGCAGCGCTGGGACAGGGGGCGAAGCTTTCTTT CTSSAGTGGEAFF
TRBD2 TRBJ2-7 TRBV20-1 - TGCAGTGTTGGGCCGGGGGGGAACTCCTACGAGCAGTACTTC CSVGPGGNSYEQYF
- TRBJ2-1 TRBV11-2 - TGTACCAGCAGCCGGGCTAGTCATGGGTTCTTC CTSSRASHGFF
TRBD1 TRBJ1-6 TRBV13 - TGTGCCAGCAACTATAGTCCCGGGACAGGGGCCAATTCACCCCTCCACTTC CASNYSPGTGANSPLHF
- TRBJ1-2 TRBV6-2/TRBV6-3 many TGTGCCAGCAAGCCGGACAACTATGGCTACACCTTC CASKPDNYGYTF
- TRBJ1-5 TRBV4-3 many TGCGCCAGCAGCCGGGGGCTGATGGGCAATCAGCCCCAGCATTTT CASSRGLMGNQPQHF
TRBD1 TRBJ1-2 TRBV6-1 many TGTGCCAGCAGACCCGGGACAGGGACCATCCTATATGGCTACACCTTC CASRPGTGTILYGYTF
- TRBJ2-2 TRBV11-3 - TGTGCCAGCAGCTTAGGAATCGGGCCAGGGAGAACCGGGGAGCTGTTTTTT CASSLGIGPGRTGELFF
TRBD2 TRBJ2-5 TRBV29-1 - TGCAGCGCTAGTCGCGGGGGAGAGACCCAGTGCTTC CSASRGGETQCF
- TRBJ1-2 TRBV12-3/TRBV12-4 - TGTGCCAGCAGTTCCGGGGCAGTTGAGGACTATGACTACACCTTC CASSSGAVEDYDYTF
TRBD1 TRBJ1-1 TRBV4-1 - TGCGCCAGCAGCCAAGAACAGGGGGCGAATGCTGAAGCTTTCTTT CASSQEQGANAEAFF
- TRBJ2-1 TRBV7-3 - TGTGCCAGCAGCTTAACCTCTATAGCTGGTGAGCAGTTCTTC CASSLTSIAGEQFF
- TRBJ2-6 TRBV11-2 - TGTGCCAGCAGCCCGAACTTGAAGGACTCTGGGGCCAACGTCCTGACTTTC CASSPNLKDSGANVLTF
TRBD1 TRBJ1-2 TRBV4-1 few TGCACCAGCAGCCACGAATCTAAGACAGGGGCCTATTATGGCTACACCTTC CTSSHESKTGAYYGYTF
TRBD1 TRBJ1-6 TRBV30 once TGTGCCTATACAGGGGAATATAATTCACCCCTTCACTTT CAYTGEYNSPLHF
TRBD1 TRBJ1-2 TRBV28 - TGTGCCAGCGATCGAGACAGGGTCTATAGCGACTTAGCTAACTATGGCTACACCTTC CASDRDRVYSDLANYGYTF
TRBD1 TRBJ1-2 TRBV12-3/TRBV12-4 many TGTGCCAGCAGTCCCACGGACAGGGGCCATGGCTACACCTTC CASSPTDRGHGYTF
TRBD1 TRBJ1-3 TRBV5-1 - TGCGCCAGCAGCGGGACAGGGGGAAGAAACACCATATATTTT CASSGTGGRNTIYF
TRBD2 TRBJ2-7 TRBV5-4 - TGTGCCAGCAGCTTGTCGTTTACTAGCGGGAGTAACGAGAAGTACTTC CASSLSFTSGSNEKYF
- TRBJ2-3 TRBV5-4 few TGTGCCAGCATGAGGGCAGATACGCAGTATTTT CASMRADTQYF
- TRBJ2-1 TRBV5-1 - TGCGCCAGCAGCTTGGAGGGGCAGCCCGAAGTTTCTTACAATGAGCAGTTCTTC CASSLEGQPEVSYNEQFF
- TRBJ2-7 TRBV11-2 - TGTGCCAGCGGCTTATCTGGCCACGAGCAGTACTTC CASGLSGHEQYF
- TRBJ2-2 TRBV11-3 - TGTGCCAGCAGCTTAGTGGGGGGACACACCGGGGAGCTGTTTTTT CASSLVGGHTGELFF
- TRBJ2-3 TRBV11-2 - TGTGCCAGCAGCCTGGAGGTAAGGGTCACACATACGCAGTATTTT CASSLEVRVTHTQYF
- TRBJ2-5 TRBV5-5 - TGTGCCAGCAGGAACGACGCAGAGACACAGCACTTC CASRNDAETQHF
- TRBJ1-6 TRBV20-1 - TGCAGTGCTATAGGCATTACCACCGGGACACATTATAATTCACCCCTCCACTTT CSAIGITTGTHYNSPLHF
- TRBJ2-2 TRBV20-1 - TGCAGTGCTAGATCAAACATCGGGGAACTGTTTTTT CSARSNIGELFF
- TRBJ2-7 TRBV12-3/TRBV12-4 once TGTGCCAGCAGTCTGGACAGATCGTACGAGCACTACTTC CASSLDRSYEHYF
TRBD2 TRBJ2-7 TRBV9 - TGTGCCAGCAGCGTAGGCGGGGGGTACACCTACGAGCAGTACTTC CASSVGGGYTYEQYF
- TRBJ2-7 TRBV6-6 - TGTGCCAGCAGTGAGAAAATGGCCTACGAGCAGTACTTC CASSEKMAYEQYF
- TRBJ2-2 TRBV10-3 once TGTACCATCAGTAAAACCCGGACTGACTCCTTGGGGGAACTGTTTTTT CTISKTRTDSLGELFF
- TRBJ1-2 TRBV4-1 once TGCGCCAACAGTCTCGGTGGTTTCGATGACTACACCTTC CANSLGGFDDYTF
- TRBJ2-7 TRBV10-3 - TGTGCCTCTAAGCGCGGAGAATACGAGCAGAACTTC CASKRGEYEQNF
- TRBJ2-1 TRBV6-1 once TGTGCCACCAGTGAGGGTGTGCGGATAAATGAGCAGTTCTTC CATSEGVRINEQFF
- TRBJ1-2 TRBV11-1 - TGTCCCAGCAGCTCGCGGGACGGTGAATATGGATACACCTTC CPSSSRDGEYGYTF
- TRBJ1-1 TRBV11-3 few TGTGTCAGCAGCTTTACCCAGAACACTGATGCTTTCTTT CVSSFTQNTDAFF
- TRBJ1-2 TRBV28 few TGTGCCAGCAGTTTACACAGTAGAAACTATGGCTACACCTTC CASSLHSRNYGYTF
TRBD2 TRBJ2-7 TRBV11-2 - TGTGACAGCAGCTTGACTAGCGGGGGGGCCTACTACGGGCAGTACTTC CDSSLTSGGAYYGQYF
- TRBJ1-6 TRBV4-3 few TGCGCCAGCGGCCTTTCATCACCCCTCCACTTT CASGLSSPLHF
TRBD1 TRBJ1-4 TRBV6-1 - TGTGCCAGCAGAGAGACAGGGTATCGTGAAAAACTGTTATTT CASRETGYREKLLF
TRBD1 TRBJ2-7 TRBV11-1 - TGTGCCAGCAGCTTGGCGGGACAGGAGGGACCCTACGGGCAGTACTTC CASSLAGQEGPYGQYF
- TRBJ1-6 TRBV14 once TGTGCCAGGAGCTTGCATACGGGTAATTCACCCCTCCACTTT CARSLHTGNSPLHF
TRBD1 TRBJ2-7 TRBV4-3 - TGCGCCAGCAGACGAGATAACGGACAGGGGGCCTACGAGCAGTACTTC CASRRDNGQGAYEQYF
TRBD2 TRBJ2-1 TRBV20-1 - TGCAGTGCTAGAGATTTCGGGACTAGCGGTGGGGAAAGCACCTACATTGAGCAGTTCTTC CSARDFGTSGGESTYIEQFF
- TRBJ2-1 TRBV4-3 medium-sized TGCGCCAGCAGCCAAGATAGGGCTCGGACTTCTAATGAGCAGTTCTTC CASSQDRARTSNEQFF
- TRBJ2-3 TRBV5-1 - TGCGCCAACAGCCAAGGGGGCAGGGGGGCCGCAAATACGCAGTATTTT CANSQGGRGAANTQYF
- TRBJ2-3 TRBV29-1 - TGCAGCGCTGGAGCGTTTTGGAGGACGCAGTATTTT CSAGAFWRTQYF
TRBD1 TRBJ2-3 TRBV12-5 once TGTGCTAGTGGGGGACAGCTTTTTAATAGCAGTCAGCCCCAGTATTTT CASGGQLFNSSQPQYF